Listed here is a single TCR beta chain. This record belongs to a study of blood T cell repertoires in COVID-19. Study context: The United States, Italy and Spain provided the acute and convalescent COVID-19 samples. T cells, B-cell-depleted T cells, or PBMCs provided the cDNA or gDNA that served as material.

Authors' processing steps: Cell counts per sample came from amplifying reference gene primers. Sequenced by immunoSEQ multiplex PCR; TCRdb stores in-frame clones only, minus some. V and J calls and clone size are those listed in that table; D and trimming were worked out from the DNA. The profile covers 65,000 or so clones, with about four fifths appearing a single time and roughly 0.83% taken by the ten largest. There are 21 residues in the CDR3. V lost 0 bases and J lost 2; bases outside the gene matches: 15. Germline CDR1 and CDR2: WNHNN and SYGVQD (reference sequence). Sequencing input: peripheral blood. The origin of this receptor is a woman between 65 and 79 years old with acute or convalescent COVID-19. V is TRBV10-1 and J is TRBJ2-1, with 11 bases that match TRBD2. The CDR3 DNA sequence: TGCGCCAGCAGTGAGTCCAGACTAGCGGGACTTCCCTTGCCCACCTACAATGAGCAGTTCTTC. Its translation is CASSESRLAGLPLPTYNEQFF.